Sequencing of this T cell receptor (beta chain) was carried out in a study of OX40 agonist ivuxolimab in advanced cancers. On the study more broadly: With a range of roughly 20 to 80, age averaged about 58 years, and 65% to 85% were male.

Clones were read by immunoSEQ multiplex PCR, and TCRdb kept only the in-frame ones, dropping some. The table shows about 89,000 clones, with under 95% occurring only once. Concerning this clone itself: The antigen is unknown.

Unmatched junction bases numbered 8, after V lost 5 bases and J lost 0 bases. Germline V gives CDR1 SQVTM, CDR2 ANQGSEA. The CDR3 runs to 16 residues. Study-wide points: The expanded peripheral T cells' antigen specificity was not determined. Compared with CD4+, CD8+ T cells on average had more expanded clones.

Sequences were derived from CD4+ or CD8+ T cells sorted from blood, sampled in a trial of the OX40 agonist ivuxolimab. This sequence was found in an adult with an advanced solid tumor such as melanoma, head and neck, liver or kidney cancer. The chain recombines TRBV29-1 with TRBJ1-3, with 9 bases that match TRBD1. CDR3 residues: CSVYFTGGASGNTIYF. The CDR3 DNA is TGCAGCGTTTATTTTACAGGGGGCGCCTCTGGAAACACCATATATTTT.